The T cell receptor beta chain under discussion was sequenced for a study of cytomegalovirus exposure and HLA in healthy donors. Study results and limitations: An analysis was carried out at a later point. It showed that HLA-associated TCR beta chains were more clonally expanded than equally common non-associated chains. Based on reports, TCR beta sequences accurately predicted HLA-A and HLA-B alleles for most subjects.

The study ran its PCR with 60 Vbeta and 13 Jbeta primers. Sequencing used immunoSEQ multiplex PCR; TCRdb keeps in-frame clones, though not all of them. This table holds about 190,000 clones, 65% to 85% found once. The ends lost 4 bases at V and 6 bases at J; junction bases unmatched: 15. Per the germline V gene, CDR1 is SGDLS and CDR2 is YYNGEE. The CDR3 is made up of 17 amino acids. Comment on this clone: What it recognizes is unknown.

The origin of this receptor is a man aged 50-60 years in good health and CMV-seronegative. The genes are TRBV9 and TRBJ2-7, with 11 bases that match TRBD2. The sample taken for sequencing was PBMCs. The CDR3 DNA is TGTGCCAGCAGCCGCGGGACTAGCGGACTAGGGTCGTTCGAGCAGTACTTC. As protein: CASSRGTSGLGSFEQYF.